The present entry profiles one TCR beta chain with its context. Its antigen is unidentified. This entry belongs to a study of Graves' ophthalmopathy and Graves' hyperthyroidism. V gave up 0 bases and J gave up 2 bases; unmatched junction bases: 2. The CDR3 covers 15 residues. Germline loops: CDR1 DFQATT, CDR2 SNEGSKA (reference sequence). CDR3 regions of TCR beta were amplified from RNA transcripts. Investigators did first-round RT-PCR with HTBI primers, then second-round multiplex PCR. Each CDR3 protein is one row after TCRdb ran MiXCR on the multiplex PCR reads. The sample shows about 740,000 distinct CDR3 sequences, 35% to 50% of them seen only once. Clinicians diagnosed using symptoms, serum thyroxine, TRAb, thyroid ultrasound and orbital computed tomography. Study-wide points: With just under 90% sensitivity and roughly 80% specificity, a 13-signature model separated ophthalmopathy from stable hyperthyroidism. In blood, most expanded thyroid clonotypes above 0.001 frequency were also detected.

Source material: peripheral blood. The clonotype comes from an adult man with Graves' ophthalmopathy. The V call is TRBV20-1, the J call TRBJ2-5, with 11 bases that match TRBD2. CDR3 region: CSARDIAGGQETQYF. The CDR3 nucleotides are TGCAGTGCTAGAGATATAGCGGGAGGGCAAGAGACCCAGTACTTC.